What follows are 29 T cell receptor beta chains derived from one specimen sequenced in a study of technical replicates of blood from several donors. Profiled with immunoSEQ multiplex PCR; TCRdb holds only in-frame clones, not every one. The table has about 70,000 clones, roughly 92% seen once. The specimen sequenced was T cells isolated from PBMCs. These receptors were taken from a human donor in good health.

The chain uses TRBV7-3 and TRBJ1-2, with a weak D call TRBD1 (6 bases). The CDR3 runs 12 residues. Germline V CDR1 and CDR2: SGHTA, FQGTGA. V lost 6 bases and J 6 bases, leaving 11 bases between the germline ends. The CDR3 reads CASRSNRDGYTF. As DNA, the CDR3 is TGTGCCAGCAGGTCGAACAGGGATGGCTACACCTTC.

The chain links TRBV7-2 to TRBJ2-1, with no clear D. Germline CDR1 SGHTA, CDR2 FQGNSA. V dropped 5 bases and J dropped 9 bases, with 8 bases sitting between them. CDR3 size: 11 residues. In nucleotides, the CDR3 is TGTGCCAGCAGCAACCAGCGTGAGCAGTTCTTC. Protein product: CASSNQREQFF.

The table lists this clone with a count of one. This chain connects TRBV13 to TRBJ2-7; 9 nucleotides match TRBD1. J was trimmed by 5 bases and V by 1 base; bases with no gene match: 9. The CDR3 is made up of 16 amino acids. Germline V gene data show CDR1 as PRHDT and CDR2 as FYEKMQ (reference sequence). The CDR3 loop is CASSLAPGQGIHEQYF. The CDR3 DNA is TGTGCCAGCAGCTTAGCTCCGGGACAGGGAATCCACGAGCAGTACTTC.

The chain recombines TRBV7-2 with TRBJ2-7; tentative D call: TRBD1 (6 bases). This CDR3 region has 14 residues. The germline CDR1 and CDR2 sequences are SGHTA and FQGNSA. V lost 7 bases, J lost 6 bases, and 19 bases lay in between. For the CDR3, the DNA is TGTGCCAGCACCATGGACAGTTCGTTTGCCGAGCAGTACTTC. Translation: CASTMDSSFAEQYF.

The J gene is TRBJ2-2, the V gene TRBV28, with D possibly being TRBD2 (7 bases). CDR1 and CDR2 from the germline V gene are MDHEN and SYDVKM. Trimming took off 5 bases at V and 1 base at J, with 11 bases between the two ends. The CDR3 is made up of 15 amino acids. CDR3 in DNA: TGTGCCAGCAGTGCGGGGGCTCAGAACACCGGGGAGCTGTTTTTT. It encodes CASSAGAQNTGELFF.

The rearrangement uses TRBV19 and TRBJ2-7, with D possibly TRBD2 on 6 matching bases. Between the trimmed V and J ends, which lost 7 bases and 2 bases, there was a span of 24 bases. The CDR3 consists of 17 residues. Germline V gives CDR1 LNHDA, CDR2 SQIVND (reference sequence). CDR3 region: CASNPPPWGVYTYEQYF. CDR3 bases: TGTGCCAGTAATCCCCCCCCCTGGGGGGTCTATACCTACGAGCAGTACTTC.

The CDR3 DNA reads TGTGCCAGCAGCTGGGGACAATTGAACACTGAAGCTTTCTTT. Protein: CASSWGQLNTEAFF. The gene calls are TRBV11-2 and TRBJ1-1; perhaps TRBD1 as D (6 bases). The CDR3 spans 14 residues. Trimming pared 4 bases from V and 0 bases from J, leaving 9 bases between. Looked up from germline, CDR1 is SGHAT and CDR2 is FQNNGV.

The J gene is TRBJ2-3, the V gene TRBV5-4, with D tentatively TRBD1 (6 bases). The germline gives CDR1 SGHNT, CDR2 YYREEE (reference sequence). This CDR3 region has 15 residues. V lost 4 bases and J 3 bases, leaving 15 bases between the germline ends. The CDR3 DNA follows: TGTGCCAGCAGCGATGGGGGCTCAAGTACAGATACGCAGTATTTT. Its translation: CASSDGGSSTDTQYF.

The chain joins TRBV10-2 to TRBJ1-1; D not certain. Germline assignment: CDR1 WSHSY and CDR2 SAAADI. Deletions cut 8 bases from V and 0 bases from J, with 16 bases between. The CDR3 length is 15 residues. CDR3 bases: TGCGCCAGCTCTGATCCGGGGTTAATGAACACTGAAGCTTTCTTT. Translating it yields CASSDPGLMNTEAFF.

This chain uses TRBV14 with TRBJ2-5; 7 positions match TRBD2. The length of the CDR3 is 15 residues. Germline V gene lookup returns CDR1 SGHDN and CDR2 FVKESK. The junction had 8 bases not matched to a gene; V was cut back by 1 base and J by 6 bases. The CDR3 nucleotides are TGTGCCAGCAGCCAAGTGAACAGCGGGACGAAGACCCAGTACTTC. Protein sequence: CASSQVNSGTKTQYF.

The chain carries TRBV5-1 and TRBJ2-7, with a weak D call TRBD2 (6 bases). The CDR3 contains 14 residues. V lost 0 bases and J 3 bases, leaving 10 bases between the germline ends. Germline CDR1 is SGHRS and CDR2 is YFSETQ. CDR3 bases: TGCGCCAGCAGCTTGGGGGGGGTAGGCTACGAGCAGTACTTC. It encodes CASSLGGVGYEQYF.

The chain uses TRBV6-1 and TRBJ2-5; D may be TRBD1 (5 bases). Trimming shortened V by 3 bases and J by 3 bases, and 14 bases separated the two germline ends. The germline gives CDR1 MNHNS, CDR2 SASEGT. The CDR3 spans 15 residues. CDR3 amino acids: CASSEADMYEETQYF. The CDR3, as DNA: TGTGCCAGCAGTGAGGCGGACATGTATGAAGAGACCCAGTACTTC.

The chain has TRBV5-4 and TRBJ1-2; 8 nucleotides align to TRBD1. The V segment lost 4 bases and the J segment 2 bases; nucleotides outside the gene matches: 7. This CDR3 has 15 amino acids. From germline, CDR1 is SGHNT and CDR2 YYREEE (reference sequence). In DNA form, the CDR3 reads TGTGCCAGCAGCACCACAGGACAGGGAAACTATGGCTACACCTTC. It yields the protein CASSTTGQGNYGYTF.

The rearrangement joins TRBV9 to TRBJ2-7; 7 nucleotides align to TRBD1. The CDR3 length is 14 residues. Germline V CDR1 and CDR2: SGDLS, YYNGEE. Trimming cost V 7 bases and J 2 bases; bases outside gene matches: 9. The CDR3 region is CASSFGQATYEQYF. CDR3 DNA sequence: TGTGCCAGCTCTTTCGGACAGGCTACCTACGAGCAGTACTTC.

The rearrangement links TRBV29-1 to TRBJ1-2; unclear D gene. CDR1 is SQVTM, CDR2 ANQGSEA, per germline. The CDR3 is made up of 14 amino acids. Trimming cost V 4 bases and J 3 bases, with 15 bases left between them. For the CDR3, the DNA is TGCAGCGTTGTGACTCCCGGGTCCTACTATGGCTACACCTTC. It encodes CSVVTPGSYYGYTF.

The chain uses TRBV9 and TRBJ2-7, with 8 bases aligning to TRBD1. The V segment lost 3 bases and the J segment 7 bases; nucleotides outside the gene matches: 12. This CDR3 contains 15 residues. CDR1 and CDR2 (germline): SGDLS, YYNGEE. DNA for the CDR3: TGTGCCAGCAGCGGACGACCGGGACAGGTCGGGGAGCAGTACTTC. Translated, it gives CASSGRPGQVGEQYF.

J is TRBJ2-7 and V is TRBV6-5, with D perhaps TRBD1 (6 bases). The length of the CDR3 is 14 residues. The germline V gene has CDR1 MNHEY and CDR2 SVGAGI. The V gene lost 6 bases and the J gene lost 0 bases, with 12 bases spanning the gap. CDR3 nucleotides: TGTGCCAGCAGACGGGGACATGTCTCCTACGAGCAGTACTTC. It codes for CASRRGHVSYEQYF.

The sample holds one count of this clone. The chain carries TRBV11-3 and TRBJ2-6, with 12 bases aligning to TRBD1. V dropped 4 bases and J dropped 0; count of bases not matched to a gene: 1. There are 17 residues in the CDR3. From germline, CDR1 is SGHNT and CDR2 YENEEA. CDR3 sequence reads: CASSSGQGASGANVLTF. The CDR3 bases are TGTGCCAGCAGCTCGGGACAGGGGGCCTCTGGGGCCAACGTCCTGACTTTC.

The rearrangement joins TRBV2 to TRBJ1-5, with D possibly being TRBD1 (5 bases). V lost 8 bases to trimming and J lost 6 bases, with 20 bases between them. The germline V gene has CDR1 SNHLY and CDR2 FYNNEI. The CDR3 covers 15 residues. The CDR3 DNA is TGTGCCAGCCACGTGATGGGGGGAGCGAGTCAGCCCCAGCATTTT. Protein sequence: CASHVMGGASQPQHF.

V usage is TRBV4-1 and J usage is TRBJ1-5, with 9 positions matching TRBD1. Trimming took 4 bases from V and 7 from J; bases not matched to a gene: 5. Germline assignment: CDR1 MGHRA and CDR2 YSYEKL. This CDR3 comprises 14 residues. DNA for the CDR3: TGCGCCAGCAGCCTTGGGACAGGGAGCCAGCCCCAGCATTTT. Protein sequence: CASSLGTGSQPQHF.

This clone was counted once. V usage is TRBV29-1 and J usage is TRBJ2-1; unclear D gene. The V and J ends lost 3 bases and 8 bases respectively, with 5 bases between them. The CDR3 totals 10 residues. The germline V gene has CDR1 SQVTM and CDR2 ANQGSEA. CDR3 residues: CSVDNDEQFF. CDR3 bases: TGCAGCGTTGATAATGATGAGCAGTTCTTC.

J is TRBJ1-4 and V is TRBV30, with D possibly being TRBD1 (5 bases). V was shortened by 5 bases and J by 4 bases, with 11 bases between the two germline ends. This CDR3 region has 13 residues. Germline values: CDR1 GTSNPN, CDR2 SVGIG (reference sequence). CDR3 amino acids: CAWGQGYNEKLFF. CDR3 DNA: TGTGCCTGGGGGCAGGGATATAATGAAAAACTGTTTTTT.

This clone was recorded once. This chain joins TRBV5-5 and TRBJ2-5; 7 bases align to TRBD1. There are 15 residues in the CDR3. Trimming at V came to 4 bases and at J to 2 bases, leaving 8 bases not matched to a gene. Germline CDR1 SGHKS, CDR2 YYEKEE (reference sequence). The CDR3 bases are TGTGCCAGCAGCCCAGGACAGGATAGACAAGAGACCCAGTACTTC. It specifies CASSPGQDRQETQYF.

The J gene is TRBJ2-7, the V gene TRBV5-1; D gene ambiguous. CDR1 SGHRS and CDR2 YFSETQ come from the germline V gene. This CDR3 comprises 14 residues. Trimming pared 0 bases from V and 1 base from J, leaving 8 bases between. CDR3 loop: CASSLEAASYEQYF. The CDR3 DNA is TGCGCCAGCAGCTTGGAGGCGGCATCCTACGAGCAGTACTTC.

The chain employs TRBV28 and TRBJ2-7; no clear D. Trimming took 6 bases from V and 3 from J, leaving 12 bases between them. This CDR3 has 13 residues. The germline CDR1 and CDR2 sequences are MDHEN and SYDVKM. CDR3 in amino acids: CASRAQFYYEQYF. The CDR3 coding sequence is TGTGCCAGCAGGGCACAGTTCTACTACGAGCAGTACTTC.

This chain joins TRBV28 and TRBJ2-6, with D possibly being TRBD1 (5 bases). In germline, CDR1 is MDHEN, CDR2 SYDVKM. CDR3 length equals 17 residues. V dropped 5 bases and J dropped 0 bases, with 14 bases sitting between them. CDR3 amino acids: CASSPYRIPSGANVLTF. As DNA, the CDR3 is TGTGCCAGCAGTCCATACAGGATTCCCTCTGGGGCCAACGTCCTGACTTTC.

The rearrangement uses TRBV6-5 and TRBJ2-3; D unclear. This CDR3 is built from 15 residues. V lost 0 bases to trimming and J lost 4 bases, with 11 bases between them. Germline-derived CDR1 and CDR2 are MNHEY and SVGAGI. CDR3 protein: CASSYSTSLSDTQYF. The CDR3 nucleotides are TGTGCCAGCAGTTACTCGACATCCCTGTCAGATACGCAGTATTTT.

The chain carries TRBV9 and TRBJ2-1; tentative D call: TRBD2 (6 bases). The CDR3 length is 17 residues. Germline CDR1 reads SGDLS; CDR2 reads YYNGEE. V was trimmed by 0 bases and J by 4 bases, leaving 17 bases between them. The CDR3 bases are TGTGCCAGCAGCGTAGTGGACCTAGCGAGGAGTTACAATGAGCAGTTCTTC. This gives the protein CASSVVDLARSYNEQFF.

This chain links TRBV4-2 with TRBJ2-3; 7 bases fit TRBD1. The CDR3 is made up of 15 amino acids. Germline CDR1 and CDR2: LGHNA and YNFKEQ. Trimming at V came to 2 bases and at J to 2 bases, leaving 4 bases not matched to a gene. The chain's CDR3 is CASSQPGQTTDTQYF. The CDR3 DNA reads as TGTGCCAGCAGCCAACCGGGACAGACCACAGATACGCAGTATTTT.